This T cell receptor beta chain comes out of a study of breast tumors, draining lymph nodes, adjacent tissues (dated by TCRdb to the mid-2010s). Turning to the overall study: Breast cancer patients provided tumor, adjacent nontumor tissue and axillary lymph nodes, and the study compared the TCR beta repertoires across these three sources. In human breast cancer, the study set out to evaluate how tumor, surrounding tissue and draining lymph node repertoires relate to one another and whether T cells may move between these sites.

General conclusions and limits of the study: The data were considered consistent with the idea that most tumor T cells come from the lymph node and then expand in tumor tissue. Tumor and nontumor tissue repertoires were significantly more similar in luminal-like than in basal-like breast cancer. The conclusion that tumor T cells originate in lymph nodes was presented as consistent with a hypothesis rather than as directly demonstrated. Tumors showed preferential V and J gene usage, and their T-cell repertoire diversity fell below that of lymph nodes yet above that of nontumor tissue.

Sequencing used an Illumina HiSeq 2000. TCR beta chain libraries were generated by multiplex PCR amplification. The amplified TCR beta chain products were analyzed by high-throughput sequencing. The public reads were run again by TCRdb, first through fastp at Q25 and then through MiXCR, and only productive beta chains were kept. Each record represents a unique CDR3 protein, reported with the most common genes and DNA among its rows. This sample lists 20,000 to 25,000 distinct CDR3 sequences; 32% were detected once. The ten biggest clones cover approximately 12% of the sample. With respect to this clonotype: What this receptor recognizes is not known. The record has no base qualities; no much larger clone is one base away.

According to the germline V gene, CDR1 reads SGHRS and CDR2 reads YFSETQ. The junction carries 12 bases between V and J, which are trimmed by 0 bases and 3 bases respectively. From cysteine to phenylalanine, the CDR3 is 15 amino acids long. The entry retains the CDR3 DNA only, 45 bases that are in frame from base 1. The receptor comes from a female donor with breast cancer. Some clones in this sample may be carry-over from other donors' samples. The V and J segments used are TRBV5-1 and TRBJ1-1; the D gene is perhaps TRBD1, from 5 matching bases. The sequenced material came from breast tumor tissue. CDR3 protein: CASSLEGVRYTEAFF. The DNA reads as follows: TGCGCCAGCAGCTTGGAAGGGGTTAGGTACACTGAAGCTTTCTTT.